The clone carrying this TCR beta chain was seen more than once but under ten times. Participants, about 18 to 90 years old, spanned approximately 25 US areas. Researchers sorted participants into cohorts using their self-reported clinical history. This specimen belongs to a study of blood T cell repertoires in COVID-19. Study information: PBMCs, B-cell-depleted T cells, or T cells were the source of the cDNA or gDNA that made up the material.

In germline, CDR1 is MDHEN, CDR2 SYDVKM. V lost 3 bases and J 0 bases, leaving 9 bases between the germline ends. The CDR3 totals 14 residues. Clones were read by immunoSEQ multiplex PCR, and TCRdb kept only the in-frame ones, dropping some. This sample carries 150,000 to 250,000 clones, about four fifths of them seen once, and the ten largest clones take about 10%. This chain uses TRBV28 with TRBJ2-7; no clear D. Material for sequencing was PBMCs or T cells enriched from blood (not recorded which). The receptor's source is a man between 40 and 49 years old who had recovered from COVID-19. As DNA, the CDR3 is TGTGCCAGCAGTTTTATGGGCTACTCCTACGAGCAGTACTTC. It encodes CASSFMGYSYEQYF.